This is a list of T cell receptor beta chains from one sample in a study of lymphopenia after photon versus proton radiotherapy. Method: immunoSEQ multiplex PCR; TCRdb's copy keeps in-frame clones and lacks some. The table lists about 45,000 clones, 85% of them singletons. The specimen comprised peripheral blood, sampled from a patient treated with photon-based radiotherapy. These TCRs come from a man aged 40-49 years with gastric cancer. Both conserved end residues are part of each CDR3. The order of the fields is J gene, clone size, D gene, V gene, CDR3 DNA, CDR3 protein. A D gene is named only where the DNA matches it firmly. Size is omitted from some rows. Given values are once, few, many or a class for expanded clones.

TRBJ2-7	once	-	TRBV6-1	TGTGCCAGCAGTGAGAATCGGGCCAGTTACGAGCAGTACTTC	CASSENRASYEQYF
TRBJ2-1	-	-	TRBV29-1	TGCAGCGTTGAACAGGGGCTTGAGCAGTTCTTC	CSVEQGLEQFF
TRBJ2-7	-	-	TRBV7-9	TGTGCCAGCAGCTCCCGGGACCCTCTCGAGCAGTACTTC	CASSSRDPLEQYF
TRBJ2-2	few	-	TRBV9	TGTGCCAGCAGCGGACATCTGGGGAACACCGGGGAGCTGTTTTTT	CASSGHLGNTGELFF
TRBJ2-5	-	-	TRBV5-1	TGCGCCAGCAGCTCTGGGGGGTTGGAGACCCAGTACTTC	CASSSGGLETQYF
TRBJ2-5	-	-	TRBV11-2	TGTGCCAGCAGCTTAGGCTTGCAGCGGACCCAAGAGACCCAGTACTTC	CASSLGLQRTQETQYF
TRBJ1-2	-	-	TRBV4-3	TGCGCCAGCAGCCAAGATACGGCCGGGCGGTATGGCTACACCTTC	CASSQDTAGRYGYTF
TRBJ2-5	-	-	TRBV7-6	TGTGCCAACTCGGGGGTTTTGTTAGAGACCCAGTACTTC	CANSGVLLETQYF
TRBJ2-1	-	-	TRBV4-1	TGCGCCAGCAGCCTGATCGGGCTGACCCTCAATGAGCAGTTCTTC	CASSLIGLTLNEQFF
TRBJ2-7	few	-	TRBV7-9	TGTGCCAGCAGCCTACCTGAGAGGGCTACCTACGAGCAGTACTTC	CASSLPERATYEQYF
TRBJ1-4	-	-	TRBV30	TGTGCCTGGAGTGTACAAGTCCTAAGCGGCGAAAAACTGTTTTTT	CAWSVQVLSGEKLFF
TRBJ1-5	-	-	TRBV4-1	TGCGCCAGCAGCCAAGTCATTGCCCGGACTAAAGGCGATCAGCCCCAGCATTTT	CASSQVIARTKGDQPQHF
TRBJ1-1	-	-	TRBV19	TGTGCCAGTAGTCTAGGCAAAGGGCAGGGGAATGAAGCTTTCTTT	CASSLGKGQGNEAFF
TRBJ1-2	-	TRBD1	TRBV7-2	TGTGCCAGCAGCTTATTTGTGGGACAGGGTAACTATGGCTACACCTTC	CASSLFVGQGNYGYTF
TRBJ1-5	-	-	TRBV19	TGTGCCAGTACCGGGAGAAGGAAGGGGCTTGTGGAGCCCCAGCATTTT	CASTGRRKGLVEPQHF
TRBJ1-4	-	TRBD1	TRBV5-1	TGCGCCAGCAGCTGGGGGGACAGGGATAATGAAAAACTGTTTTTT	CASSWGDRDNEKLFF
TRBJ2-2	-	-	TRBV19	TGTGCCAGTAGTATAGCAAGGACCGGGGAGCTGTTTTTT	CASSIARTGELFF
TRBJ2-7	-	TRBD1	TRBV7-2	TGTGCCAGCAGCCCGACAGGGAGTCCCTACGAGCAGTACTTC	CASSPTGSPYEQYF
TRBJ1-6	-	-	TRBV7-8	TGTGCCAGCAGCGTCCAACAGAGCTCCTATAATTCACCCCTCCACTTT	CASSVQQSSYNSPLHF
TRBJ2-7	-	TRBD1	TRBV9	TGTGCCAGCAGCGTAGCTGGACAGGGAGGCTACGAGCAGTACTTC	CASSVAGQGGYEQYF
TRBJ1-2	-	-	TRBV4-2	TGTGCCAGCAGCCAAGACCCGGGCTATGGCTACACCTTC	CASSQDPGYGYTF
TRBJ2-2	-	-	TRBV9	TGTGCCAGCGGACGAGGGTCGGACACCGGGGAGCTGTTTTTT	CASGRGSDTGELFF
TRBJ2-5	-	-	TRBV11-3	TGTGCCAGCAGCCTAGGGGTTGGGGGACAAGAGACCCAGTACTTC	CASSLGVGGQETQYF
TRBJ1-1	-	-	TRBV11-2	TGTGCCAGCAGCTTAGCTGGCAGGTCGTGGGGTTTCTTT	CASSLAGRSWGFF
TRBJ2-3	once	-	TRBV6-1	TGTGCCAGCAAGGACCCTTACACAGATACGCAGTATTTT	CASKDPYTDTQYF
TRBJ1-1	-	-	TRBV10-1	TGCGCCAGCAGTGAGTCGCTGGGACCAAACGAGGGGGAGCCTGAAGCTTTCTTT	CASSESLGPNEGEPEAFF
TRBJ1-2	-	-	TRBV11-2	TGTGCCAGCAGCCTCCGGGAAGCCTCCTATGGCTACACCTTC	CASSLREASYGYTF
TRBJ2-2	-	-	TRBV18	TGTGCCAGCTCACCTGACACCGGGGAGCTGTTTTTT	CASSPDTGELFF
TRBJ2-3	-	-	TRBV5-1	TGCGCCAGCAGCTTGGTTGGGACAGATACGCAGTATTTT	CASSLVGTDTQYF
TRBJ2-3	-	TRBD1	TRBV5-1	TGCGCCAGCACGACAGGGAGCACAGATACGCAGTATTTT	CASTTGSTDTQYF
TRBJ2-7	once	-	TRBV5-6	TGTGCCAGCAGCTTGGCCCGAGTTCACAGGGTCACCTACGAGCAGTACTTC	CASSLARVHRVTYEQYF
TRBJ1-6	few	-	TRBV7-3	TGTGCCAGCAGCTTAACCGGGGTAACTCCCCTCCACTTT	CASSLTGVTPLHF
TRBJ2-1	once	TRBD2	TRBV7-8	TGTGCCAGCAGCCCGGAGCGGGGGGGCCTAAATGAGCAGTTCTTC	CASSPERGGLNEQFF
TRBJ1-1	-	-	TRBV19	TGTGCCAGTAGTATGGGGCAGACCCTCATGAACACTGAAGCTTTCTTT	CASSMGQTLMNTEAFF
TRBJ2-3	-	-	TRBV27	TGTGCCAGCACCCCGAGGTCGGCGGCTAGCACAGATACGCAGTATTTT	CASTPRSAASTDTQYF
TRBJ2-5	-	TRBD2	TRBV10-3	TGTGCCATCAGTGAGCGTGGGACTAGCCAGAAAGAGACCCAGTACTTC	CAISERGTSQKETQYF
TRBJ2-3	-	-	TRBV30	TGTGCCTGGAGTGTTTCATTCGGAGATACGCAGTATTTT	CAWSVSFGDTQYF
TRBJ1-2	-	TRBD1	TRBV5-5	TGTGCCAGCAGCTTATCGGTCGGTACTACGGGGTGGCAGGGGGACTATGGCTACACCTTC	CASSLSVGTTGWQGDYGYTF
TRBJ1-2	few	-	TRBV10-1	TGCGCCAGAGCGGCAGGCTATGGCTACACCTTC	CARAAGYGYTF
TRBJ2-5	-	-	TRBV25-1	TGTGCCAGCAGTGAATCCGATCCAGAGACCCAGTACTTC	CASSESDPETQYF
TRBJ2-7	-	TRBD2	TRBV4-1	TGCGCCAGCAGCCAAGGACTAGCGGGGGGGCTTTCGGACGAGCAGTACTTC	CASSQGLAGGLSDEQYF
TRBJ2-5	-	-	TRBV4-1	TGCGCCAGCAGCCAAGCAGGGTTCCTGGGGACCCAGTACTTC	CASSQAGFLGTQYF
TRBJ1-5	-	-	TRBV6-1	TGTGCCAGCAGTGAAGGGCCAGGGAAATATCAGCCCCAGCATTTT	CASSEGPGKYQPQHF
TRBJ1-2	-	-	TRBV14	TGTGCCAGCAGCCAAGGGTCGGGCAGGTCCTATGGCTACACCTTC	CASSQGSGRSYGYTF
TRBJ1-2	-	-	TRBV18	TGTGCCAGCTCACCAAAATCAGAATATGGCTACACCTTC	CASSPKSEYGYTF
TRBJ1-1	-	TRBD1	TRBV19	TGTGCCAGTTTTCCAGGGGGGGCACCGAACACTGAAGCTTTCTTT	CASFPGGAPNTEAFF